One and the same sample provided the 22 T cell receptor beta chains below, sequenced in a study of T cells in Graves' hyperthyroidism and ophthalmopathy. Amplified TCR beta CDR3 regions came from RNA transcripts. With the HTBI primer set, the TCR CDR3 went through a first round of RT-PCR. TCRdb itself ran the multiplex PCR reads through MiXCR, one entry per CDR3 protein. The sample lists fewer than 400,000 distinct CDR3 sequences, 15% to 20% occurring once. The sample consisted of blood. These receptors were collected from a man aged 30 to 39 with Graves' hyperthyroidism.

This clonotype was counted only a few times. CDR3 loop: CASSPILSYEQYF. DNA for the CDR3: TGCGCCAGCAGCCCAATACTGTCCTACGAGCAGTACTTC. V and J are TRBV5-1 and TRBJ2-7; D call uncertain. Trimming removed 4 bases from V and 1 base from J, with 9 bases in between. The CDR3 length is 13 residues. Germline CDR1 reads SGHRS; CDR2 reads YFSETQ.

The chain combines TRBV19 with TRBJ2-7, with 12 bases fitting TRBD2. The V segment lost 2 bases and the J segment 5 bases; nucleotides outside the gene matches: 7. There are 16 residues in the CDR3. Germline lookup yields CDR1 LNHDA and CDR2 SQIVND (reference sequence). Here the CDR3 reads CASSILAGGRRNEQYF. In DNA form, the CDR3 reads TGTGCCAGTAGTATACTAGCGGGAGGGAGGAGGAACGAGCAGTACTTC.

This clonotype was counted only a few times. This chain joins TRBV4-1 and TRBJ2-1; the D gene is possibly TRBD2 (5 bases). Germline CDR1 is MGHRA and CDR2 is YSYEKL. V dropped 1 base and J dropped 1 base, with 11 bases sitting between them. The CDR3 is 16 amino acids. CDR3 coding DNA: TGCGCCAGCAGCCAAGCGGGAAGAATATCCTACAATGAGCAGTTCTTC. Translated: CASSQAGRISYNEQFF.

The rearrangement uses TRBV6-1 and TRBJ2-7; D is possibly TRBD1 (7 bases). Germline CDR1 reads MNHNS; CDR2 reads SASEGT. Trimming removed 6 bases from V and 4 bases from J, with 13 bases in between. The CDR3 consists of 13 residues. DNA for the CDR3: TGTGCCAGCAGACCCAGGGGGGCATACGAGCAGTACTTC. Protein product: CASRPRGAYEQYF.

Ten or more counts support this clonotype. This chain joins TRBV11-1 and TRBJ2-1; D not resolved. The CDR3 contains 12 residues. Trimming stripped 2 bases from V and 9 bases from J, with 8 bases between. Per the germline V gene, CDR1 is SGHAT and CDR2 is FQDESV (reference sequence). Here the CDR3 DNA reads TGTGCCAGCAGCTTACGTTTCCGTGAGCAGTTCTTC. It encodes CASSLRFREQFF.

This clonotype was recorded many times. V gene TRBV3-1 combines with J gene TRBJ1-5, with a weak D call TRBD1 (5 bases). The CDR3 is made up of 16 amino acids. Trimming shortened V by 4 bases and J by 5 bases, and 18 bases separated the two germline ends. Germline-derived CDR1 and CDR2 are LGHDT and YNNKEL (reference sequence). CDR3 region: CASSPPRSGSDQPQHF. The CDR3 nucleotides are TGTGCCAGCAGCCCCCCCAGGTCAGGGAGCGATCAGCCCCAGCATTTT.

Concerning this clonotype: A much larger clone sits a single nucleotide away, making a read error possible. This chain uses TRBV20-1 with TRBJ2-1, with TRBD2 matching 7 bases. This CDR3 has 16 amino acids. The trim removed 2 bases at V and 8 bases at J, leaving 15 bases unmatched. CDR1 is DFQATT, CDR2 SNEGSKA, per germline (reference sequence). CDR3 nucleotide sequence: TGCAGTGCTAGAAATCCGGCTAGCGGAGGGGAAGATGAGCAGTTCTTC. Encoded protein: CSARNPASGGEDEQFF.

This sequence joins TRBV7-2 and TRBJ2-1; 10 positions match TRBD2. The germline V gene has CDR1 SGHTA and CDR2 FQGNSA. The CDR3 is 19 amino acids. Trimming took 5 bases from V and 3 from J; bases not matched to a gene: 16. The CDR3 sequence is CASSLSLAGAPSGYNEQFF. DNA of the CDR3: TGTGCCAGCAGCCTCTCCCTAGCGGGAGCTCCTTCGGGCTACAATGAGCAGTTCTTC.

This clonotype was found a few times. The chain recombines TRBV7-9 with TRBJ1-1, with 9 bases identical to TRBD1. The V and J ends lost 4 bases and 1 base, in that order; junction bases with no gene match: 10. This CDR3 has 17 residues. Germline CDR1 SEHNR, CDR2 FQNEAQ (reference sequence). CDR3 amino acids: CASSSRLPGQGNTEAFF. The DNA of the CDR3 is TGTGCCAGCAGCTCTCGCCTCCCGGGACAGGGGAACACTGAAGCTTTCTTT. Full variable domain (remainder filled in from reference TRBV7-9 and TRBJ1-1): DTGVSQNPRHKITKRGQNVTFRCDPISEHNRLYWYRQTLGQGPEFLTYFQNEAQLEKSRLLSDRFSAERPKGSFSTLEIQRTEQGDSAMYLCASSSRLPGQGNTEAFFGQGTRLTVV.

This clonotype was counted ten times or more. The rearrangement links TRBV28 to TRBJ2-7, with D possibly TRBD1 on 8 matching bases. CDR3 size: 14 residues. Germline V CDR1 and CDR2: MDHEN, SYDVKM. With 5 bases removed from V and 5 bases from J, the gap between germline ends came to 16 bases. CDR3 sequence: CASSENRGRDEQYF. The CDR3 nucleotides are TGTGCCAGCAGTGAGAACAGGGGGAGGGACGAGCAGTACTTC.

This clonotype appeared many times. This chain connects TRBV2 to TRBJ2-2, with 13 positions matching TRBD2. The V and J ends lost 8 bases and 5 bases, in that order; junction bases with no gene match: 8. The CDR3 is 16 residues long. CDR1 SNHLY and CDR2 FYNNEI come from the germline V gene. The CDR3, as DNA: TGTGCCAGCGGCCGGACTAGCGGGAGTGGGACCGGGGAGCTGTTTTTT. Its protein is CASGRTSGSGTGELFF. The whole variable domain, filled in from reference TRBV2 and TRBJ2-2, reads EPEVTQTPSHQVTQMGQEVILRCVPISNHLYFYWYRQILGQKVEFLVSFYNNEISEKSEIFDDQFSVERPDGSNFTLKIRSTKLEDSAMYFCASGRTSGSGTGELFFGEGSRLTVL.

As regards this clonotype: A much larger clone lies a single base off, so this may be a read error. The rearrangement uses TRBV12-3 or TRBV12-4 and TRBJ1-5; a weak D match, TRBD1 (5 bases). The CDR3 length is 14 residues. Trimming removed 2 bases from V and 3 bases from J, with 8 bases in between. In DNA form, the CDR3 reads TGTGCCAGCAGTTTAATGGGGACCAATCAGCCCCAGCATTTT. Amino acids: CASSLMGTNQPQHF.

The rearrangement links TRBV5-1 to TRBJ2-1, with 7 bases lining up with TRBD2. Trimming cost V 4 bases and J 4 bases; bases outside gene matches: 14. The CDR3 covers 17 residues. Germline CDR1 SGHRS, CDR2 YFSETQ. The CDR3 DNA reads as TGCGCCAGCAGCGGTGGGGGGGGGGGGGGGGTGTACAATGAGCAGTTCTTC. This gives the protein CASSGGGGGGVYNEQFF.

This clonotype was seen at least ten times. J is TRBJ1-1 and V is TRBV3-1; no reliable D call. In germline, CDR1 is LGHDT, CDR2 YNNKEL (reference sequence). The CDR3 is made up of 12 amino acids. V was pared by 0 bases and J by 7 bases, with 6 bases between. CDR3 sequence: CASSQDGGEAFF. As DNA, the CDR3 is TGTGCCAGCAGCCAAGATGGAGGTGAAGCTTTCTTT.

The sample holds many counts of this clonotype. This sequence joins TRBV2 and TRBJ1-1, with 7 bases that match TRBD1. CDR1 SNHLY and CDR2 FYNNEI come from the germline V gene. Losses at the gene ends were 1 base for V and 5 bases for J; bases not matched to a gene: 7. The CDR3 extends over 15 amino acids. CDR3 DNA: TGTGCCAGCAGTGAAGGATGGACAGGAGGGACTGAAGCTTTCTTT. Amino acid sequence: CASSEGWTGGTEAFF.

A word on this clonotype: A much bigger clone sits one base away, suggesting this may be a read error. The chain employs TRBV5-4 and TRBJ1-2; no clear D gene. Germline V gene data show CDR1 as SGHNT and CDR2 as YYREEE (reference sequence). V was trimmed by 3 bases and J by 6 bases, leaving 21 bases between them. The CDR3 is 16 residues long. In DNA, the CDR3 is TGTGCCAGCAGCTATCGGGCGCCTTCGGTCGACCATGGCTACACCTTC. Amino acid sequence: CASSYRAPSVDHGYTF. Full variable domain (remainder filled in from reference TRBV5-4 and TRBJ1-2): ETGVTQSPTHLIKTRGQQVTLRCSSQSGHNTVSWYQQALGQGPQFIFQYYREEENGRGNFPPRFSGLQFPNYSSELNVNALELDDSALYLCASSYRAPSVDHGYTFGSGTRLTVV.

CDR3: CASSRSSPIDNEQFF. DNA for the CDR3: TGCGCCAGTTCTAGATCTAGCCCAATCGACAATGAGCAGTTCTTC. The chain recombines TRBV5-1 with TRBJ2-1; D may be TRBD2 (5 bases). V shed 8 bases and J shed 5 bases, with 20 bases lying between them. Germline V gives CDR1 SGHRS, CDR2 YFSETQ. The CDR3 runs to 15 residues.

This clonotype showed up many times. This rearrangement joins TRBV24-1 to TRBJ2-1; D remains unclear. The CDR3 runs 12 residues. The V end was cut by 3 bases, the J end by 11 bases, with 10 bases between. From germline, CDR1 is KGHDR and CDR2 SFDVKD. The CDR3: CATSDPTPQQFF. CDR3 DNA sequence: TGTGCCACCAGTGATCCGACCCCCCAGCAGTTCTTC.

This clonotype was counted a few times. The V call is TRBV25-1, the J call TRBJ2-5, with TRBD1 matching 7 bases. CDR1 MGHDK and CDR2 SYGVNS come from the germline V gene. The CDR3 has 16 residues. The junction had 11 bases not matched to a gene; V was cut back by 2 bases and J by 5 bases. The chain's CDR3 is CASSERTGEGLETQYF. CDR3 coding DNA: TGTGCCAGCAGTGAACGGACAGGAGAGGGTCTGGAGACCCAGTACTTC.

Only a few counts were recorded for this clonotype. The chain recombines TRBV5-1 with TRBJ2-3, with a possible D match to TRBD2 (6 bases). Germline V gene lookup returns CDR1 SGHRS and CDR2 YFSETQ. The CDR3 has 15 amino acids. The V end was cut by 3 bases, the J end by 0 bases, with 11 bases between. The CDR3 protein is CASSSDGGSTDTQYF. CDR3 coding DNA: TGCGCCAGCAGCTCCGACGGGGGTAGCACAGATACGCAGTATTTT.

This clonotype was seen ten or more times. The chain is built from TRBV29-1 and TRBJ2-1, with TRBD2 matching 7 bases. This CDR3 has 14 residues. J gave up 4 bases and V 7 bases, and 10 bases lay outside the gene matches. CDR1 and CDR2 from the germline V gene are SQVTM and ANQGSEA. The CDR3 DNA reads as TGCAGCGCAGACGGACTAGTAGGTTACAATGAGCAGTTCTTC. As protein: CSADGLVGYNEQFF.

This clonotype was observed many times. The chain employs TRBV11-2 and TRBJ2-1; 10 positions agree with TRBD1. With 0 bases clipped from V and 5 bases from J, the junction kept 7 bases outside the gene matches. This CDR3 is built from 17 residues. Germline V gene lookup returns CDR1 SGHAT and CDR2 FQNNGV. The CDR3 region has the DNA TGTGCCAGCAGCTTAGATATTGGGACAGGGGCGAACAATGAGCAGTTCTTC. It translates to CASSLDIGTGANNEQFF.